Below are 22 T cell receptor beta chains sequenced from a single sample in a study of blood T cell repertoires in COVID-19. This table comes from immunoSEQ multiplex PCR, and its TCRdb copy is limited to in-frame clones, with some not included. The sample has some 250,000 clones; over 80% are singletons. Sequencing input: peripheral blood. These receptors were collected from a man aged 40-49 years with acute or convalescent COVID-19.

This chain links TRBV7-2 with TRBJ2-3; 8 bases map to TRBD2. Germline V CDR1 and CDR2: SGHTA, FQGNSA. The J segment lost 2 bases and the V segment lost 5 bases, leaving 9 bases of the junction unmatched. The CDR3 has 16 residues. CDR3 sequence: CASSIILAGYTDTQYF. The CDR3 coding sequence is TGTGCCAGCAGCATCATTTTAGCGGGATACACAGATACGCAGTATTTT.

Turning to this clone: The sample has other DNA sequences that encode this CDR3 too. The genes are TRBV19 and TRBJ2-3, with a possible D match to TRBD2 (5 bases). The CDR3 spans 13 residues. Per the germline V gene, CDR1 is LNHDA and CDR2 is SQIVND (reference sequence). Trimming removed 5 bases at V and 6 bases at J, with 12 bases between. The CDR3 sequence is CASSDRGGDTQYF. For the CDR3, the DNA is TGTGCCAGTAGTGACCGCGGAGGTGATACGCAGTATTTT.

This chain joins TRBV19 and TRBJ1-1; D is ambiguous. The germline V and J ends were trimmed by 1 base and 1 base, with 7 bases remaining between them. This CDR3 is built from 14 residues. The germline V gene encodes CDR1 LNHDA and CDR2 SQIVND (reference sequence). The CDR3 DNA sequence: TGTGCCAGTAGTATAGGTCAGAAGAACACTGAAGCTTTCTTT. Its protein product is CASSIGQKNTEAFF.

The chain joins TRBV24-1 to TRBJ1-2; D might be TRBD1 (6 bases). Trimming cost V 9 bases and J 6 bases, with 16 bases left between them. Germline loops: CDR1 KGHDR, CDR2 SFDVKD. The CDR3 runs 13 residues. As DNA, the CDR3 is TGTGCCACCCTCGCAGGGGCGCAGGATGGCTACACCTTC. Translation gives CATLAGAQDGYTF.

The chain combines TRBV4-2 with TRBJ2-1; possible D gene TRBD2, 6 bases. V was shortened by 0 bases and J by 5 bases, with 11 bases between the two germline ends. The germline CDR1 and CDR2 sequences are LGHNA and YNFKEQ. The CDR3 runs to 15 residues. The CDR3 loop reads CASSQDGRNDNEQFF. CDR3 DNA sequence: TGTGCCAGCAGCCAAGATGGGAGGAACGACAATGAGCAGTTCTTC.

This clone was seen only once. CDR3 region: CATSIAGDYSNQPQHF. Here the CDR3 DNA reads TGTGCCACCTCTATAGCGGGGGACTATAGCAATCAGCCCCAGCATTTT. The V and J genes are TRBV19 and TRBJ1-5, with D possibly matching TRBD1 (5 bases). Looked up from germline, CDR1 is LNHDA and CDR2 is SQIVND (reference sequence). V was trimmed by 10 bases and J by 0 bases, leaving 19 bases between them. The CDR3 contains 16 residues.

This chain links TRBV6-1 with TRBJ2-7; D unresolved. Trimming left V 0 bases short and J 7 bases short, with 4 bases between. Looked up from germline, CDR1 is MNHNS and CDR2 is SASEGT. This CDR3 is built from 11 residues. CDR3 coding DNA: TGTGCCAGCAGTGAAGCTCGGGAGCAGTACTTC. It translates to CASSEAREQYF.

The chain joins TRBV18 to TRBJ1-4, with 12 bases matching TRBD1. The V and J ends lost 4 bases and 8 bases, in that order; junction bases with no gene match: 5. This CDR3 has 15 amino acids. The V gene's germline CDR1 is KGHSH and CDR2 LQKENI. The CDR3 region has the DNA TGTGCCAGCTCACTCCCAGGGACAGGGGGCGAAAAACTGTTTTTT. This encodes CASSLPGTGGEKLFF.

The V and J genes are TRBV27 and TRBJ2-3, with 11 positions matching TRBD2. The J segment lost 6 bases and the V segment lost 5 bases, leaving 13 bases of the junction unmatched. Germline loops: CDR1 MNHEY, CDR2 SMNVEV (reference sequence). The CDR3 has 17 amino acids. This CDR3 is CASSLLIAGGDLDTQYF. The CDR3 DNA reads as TGTGCCAGCAGTCTACTAATAGCGGGAGGGGATTTGGATACGCAGTATTTT.

This clone has a single count. Relative to the germline gene, one junction end is altered; a read error may explain this. The genes are TRBV5-1 and TRBJ2-1; TRBD2 aligns across 11 bases. Looked up from germline, CDR1 is SGHRS and CDR2 is YFSETQ. The CDR3 sequence is 14 residues long. CDR3 bases: TGCGCCAGCAGCTTAGGGGCACTAGCGGGAGCAAGGATCTTC. Residues: CASSLGALAGARIF.

The V gene is TRBV6-1, the J gene TRBJ2-3; 7 bases map to TRBD1. The J segment lost 6 bases and the V segment lost 3 bases, leaving 18 bases of the junction unmatched. The germline CDR1 and CDR2 sequences are MNHNS and SASEGT. This CDR3 spans 18 amino acids. The CDR3 protein is CASSETLNRQGRRDTQYF. CDR3 bases: TGTGCCAGCAGTGAGACCCTTAATCGACAGGGAAGGAGGGATACGCAGTATTTT.

The V call is TRBV5-1, the J call TRBJ2-7; possible D gene TRBD1, 6 bases. V lost 3 bases, J lost 1 base, and 8 bases lay in between. This CDR3 comprises 13 residues. CDR1 SGHRS and CDR2 YFSETQ come from the germline V gene. The CDR3 DNA reads as TGCGCCAGCAGCTCGACAGGATCCTACGAGCAGTACTTC. Protein product: CASSSTGSYEQYF. The full variable domain, completed using reference TRBV5-1 and TRBJ2-7, is KAGVTQTPRYLIKTRGQQVTLSCSPISGHRSVSWYQQTPGQGLQFLFEYFSETQRNKGNFPGRFSGRQFSNSRSEMNVSTLELGDSALYLCASSSTGSYEQYFGPGTRLTVT.

The genes are TRBV18 and TRBJ1-2; 7 positions agree with TRBD1. CDR3 length: 16 amino acids. In germline, CDR1 is KGHSH, CDR2 LQKENI. The J segment lost 1 base and the V segment lost 6 bases, leaving 11 bases of the junction unmatched. This CDR3 is CASSFTGTVDNYGYTF. CDR3 bases: TGTGCCAGCTCTTTCACCGGGACAGTCGATAACTATGGCTACACCTTC.

V is TRBV7-2 and J is TRBJ2-2, with D possibly being TRBD1 (5 bases). This CDR3 spans 15 amino acids. Per the germline V gene, CDR1 is SGHTA and CDR2 is FQGNSA. V shed 1 base and J shed 4 bases, with 10 bases lying between them. Here the CDR3 reads CASSLVGVGTGELFF. The CDR3 DNA sequence: TGTGCCAGCAGCTTAGTAGGGGTCGGCACCGGGGAGCTGTTTTTT.

The chain uses TRBV5-5 and TRBJ2-1; 7 nucleotides match TRBD2. Trimming removed 4 bases from V and 4 bases from J; junction bases left unmatched: 8. The CDR3 sequence is 15 residues long. From germline, CDR1 is SGHKS and CDR2 YYEKEE (reference sequence). Here the CDR3 DNA reads TGTGCCAGCAGCCACCCCGGGGGAGGGTACAATGAGCAGTTCTTC. Protein: CASSHPGGGYNEQFF.

The genes are TRBV7-2 and TRBJ1-6; possible D gene TRBD1, 5 bases. CDR1 is SGHTA, CDR2 FQGNSA, per germline. The V end lost 1 base, the J end lost 18 bases, and 16 bases lay between the germline ends. This CDR3 has 13 amino acids. The CDR3 loop reads CASSLEVGRAHHF. CDR3 nucleotide sequence: TGTGCCAGCAGCTTAGAGGTTGGCAGGGCTCACCACTTT.

This clone has only one observation. The J gene is TRBJ2-7, the V gene TRBV12-5; 7 positions agree with TRBD1. V gave up 2 bases and J gave up 3 bases; unmatched junction bases: 10. CDR1 and CDR2 from the germline V gene are LGHNT and FRNRAP. The CDR3 contains 16 residues. CDR3 nucleotide sequence: TGTGCTAGTGGTTTGCGGACCTATACAGGGGACTACGAGCAGTACTTC. This translates into CASGLRTYTGDYEQYF.

This chain uses TRBV6-1 with TRBJ2-3; perhaps TRBD2 as D (6 bases). Deletions cut 2 bases from V and 0 bases from J, with 15 bases between. The CDR3 covers 17 residues. Germline loops: CDR1 MNHNS, CDR2 SASEGT. CDR3 residues: CASSERFGSGSTDTQYF. Written as DNA, the CDR3 is TGTGCCAGCAGTGAAAGATTCGGTAGCGGTAGCACAGATACGCAGTATTTT.

The chain employs TRBV4-2 and TRBJ1-1; weak D call: TRBD1 (6 bases). The ends were cut back, 7 bases at V and 6 bases at J, with 18 bases in the middle. Germline V gene sequence: CDR1 LGHNA, CDR2 YNFKEQ. This CDR3 spans 14 amino acids. CDR3 nucleotides: TGTGCCAGCACCTCCCGGGACACCGCGGCTGAAGCTTTCTTT. Translation: CASTSRDTAAEAFF.

The chain links TRBV6-5 to TRBJ1-4; the match to TRBD1 covers 8 bases. Per germline, CDR1 MNHEY and CDR2 SVGAGI. The CDR3 is 14 amino acids. J gave up 5 bases and V 5 bases, and 4 bases lay outside the gene matches. CDR3 in amino acids: CASSTGQENEKLFF. CDR3 DNA: TGTGCCAGCAGTACGGGACAGGAGAATGAAAAACTGTTTTTT.

The chain recombines TRBV7-8 with TRBJ1-2, with a weak D call TRBD1 (6 bases). This CDR3 is built from 16 residues. The V end lost 3 bases, the J end lost 0 bases, and 14 bases lay between the germline ends. Germline V CDR1 and CDR2: SGHVS, FQNEAQ. The CDR3 sequence: CASSLRTGGSNYGYTF. CDR3 coding DNA: TGTGCCAGCAGCTTGAGGACGGGGGGCTCTAACTATGGCTACACCTTC.

The chain employs TRBV29-1 and TRBJ1-2, with TRBD1 identical over 7 bases. The CDR3 contains 12 residues. V shed 7 bases, J shed 6 bases, and the junction held 8 bases outside the gene matches. Germline CDR1 is SQVTM and CDR2 is ANQGSEA. The CDR3 spells CSAPGTEDGYTF. In DNA, the CDR3 is TGCAGCGCCCCCGGGACAGAAGATGGCTACACCTTC.